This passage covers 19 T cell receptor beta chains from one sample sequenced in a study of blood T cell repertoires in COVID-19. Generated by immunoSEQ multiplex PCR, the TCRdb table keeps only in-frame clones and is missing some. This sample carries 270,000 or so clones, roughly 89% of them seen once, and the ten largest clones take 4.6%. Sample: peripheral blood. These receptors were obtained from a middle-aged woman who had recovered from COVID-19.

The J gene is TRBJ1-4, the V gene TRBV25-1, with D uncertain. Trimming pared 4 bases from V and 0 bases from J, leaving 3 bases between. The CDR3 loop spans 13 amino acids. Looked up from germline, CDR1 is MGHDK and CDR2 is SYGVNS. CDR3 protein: CASSGATNEKLFF. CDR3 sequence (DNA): TGTGCCAGCAGTGGCGCAACTAATGAAAAACTGTTTTTT.

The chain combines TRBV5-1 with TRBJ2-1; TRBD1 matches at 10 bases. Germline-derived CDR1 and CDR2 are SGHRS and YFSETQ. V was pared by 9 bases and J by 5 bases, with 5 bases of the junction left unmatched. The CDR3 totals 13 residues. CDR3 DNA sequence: TGCGCCACCGGGACAGGGGACCACAATGAGCAGTTCTTC. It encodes CATGTGDHNEQFF.

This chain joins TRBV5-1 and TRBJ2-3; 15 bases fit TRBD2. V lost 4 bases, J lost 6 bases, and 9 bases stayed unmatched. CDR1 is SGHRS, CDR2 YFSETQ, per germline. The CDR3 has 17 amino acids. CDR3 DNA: TGCGCCAGCAGCCGGGGACTAGCGGGGGGCCGATGGGATACGCAGTATTTT. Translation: CASSRGLAGGRWDTQYF.

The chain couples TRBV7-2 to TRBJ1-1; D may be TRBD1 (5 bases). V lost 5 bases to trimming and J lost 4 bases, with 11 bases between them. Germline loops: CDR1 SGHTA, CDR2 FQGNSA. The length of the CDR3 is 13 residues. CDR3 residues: CASSGTGSTEAFF. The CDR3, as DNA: TGTGCCAGCAGCGGTACAGGATCCACTGAAGCTTTCTTT. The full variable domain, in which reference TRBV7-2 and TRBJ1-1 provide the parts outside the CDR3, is GAGVSQSPSNKVTEKGKDVELRCDPISGHTALYWYRQSLGQGLEFLIYFQGNSAPDKSGLPSDRFSAERTGGSVSTLTIQRTQQEDSAVYLCASSGTGSTEAFFGQGTRLTVV.

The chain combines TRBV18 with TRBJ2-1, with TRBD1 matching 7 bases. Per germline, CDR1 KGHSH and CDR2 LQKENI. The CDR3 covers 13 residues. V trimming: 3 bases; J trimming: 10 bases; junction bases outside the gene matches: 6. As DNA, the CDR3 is TGTGCCAGCTCACCTGTGACACAGGGGGAGCAGTTCTTC. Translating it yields CASSPVTQGEQFF.

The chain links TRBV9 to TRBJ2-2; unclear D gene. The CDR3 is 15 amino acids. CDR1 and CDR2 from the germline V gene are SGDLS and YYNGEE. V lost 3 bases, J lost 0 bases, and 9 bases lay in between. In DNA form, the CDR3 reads TGTGCCAGCAGCGGTTTTGGGCCGAACACCGGGGAGCTGTTTTTT. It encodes CASSGFGPNTGELFF.

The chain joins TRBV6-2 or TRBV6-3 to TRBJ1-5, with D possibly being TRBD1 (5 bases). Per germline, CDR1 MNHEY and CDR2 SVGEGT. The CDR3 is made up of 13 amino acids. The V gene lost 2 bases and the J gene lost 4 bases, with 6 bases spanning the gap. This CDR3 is CASSYQGNQPQHF. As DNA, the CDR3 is TGTGCCAGCAGTTACCAGGGTAATCAGCCCCAGCATTTT.

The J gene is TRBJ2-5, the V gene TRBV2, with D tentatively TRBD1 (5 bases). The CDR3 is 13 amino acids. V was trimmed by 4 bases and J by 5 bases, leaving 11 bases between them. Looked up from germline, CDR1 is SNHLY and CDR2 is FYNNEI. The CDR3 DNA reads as TGTGCCAGCAGTGGATCTCAGGGTGAGACCCAGTACTTC. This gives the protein CASSGSQGETQYF.

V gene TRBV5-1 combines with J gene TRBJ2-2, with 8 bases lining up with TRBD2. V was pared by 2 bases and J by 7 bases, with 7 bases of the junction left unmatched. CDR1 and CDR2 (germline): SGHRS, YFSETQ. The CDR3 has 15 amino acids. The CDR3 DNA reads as TGCGCCAGCAGCTTACTAGCGGACCTTAACGGGGAGCTGTTTTTT. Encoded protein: CASSLLADLNGELFF.

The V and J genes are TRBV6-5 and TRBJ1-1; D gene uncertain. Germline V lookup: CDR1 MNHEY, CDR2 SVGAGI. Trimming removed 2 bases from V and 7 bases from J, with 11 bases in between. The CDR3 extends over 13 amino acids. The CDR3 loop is CASSYGGYREAFF. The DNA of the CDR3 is TGTGCCAGCAGTTACGGAGGTTACCGTGAAGCTTTCTTT.

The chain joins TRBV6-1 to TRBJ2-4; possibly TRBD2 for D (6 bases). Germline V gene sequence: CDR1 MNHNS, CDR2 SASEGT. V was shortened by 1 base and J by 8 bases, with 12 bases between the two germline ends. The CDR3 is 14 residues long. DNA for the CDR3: TGTGCCAGCAGTGAAGAGTCACGGAGGGACATTCAGTACTTC. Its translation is CASSEESRRDIQYF.

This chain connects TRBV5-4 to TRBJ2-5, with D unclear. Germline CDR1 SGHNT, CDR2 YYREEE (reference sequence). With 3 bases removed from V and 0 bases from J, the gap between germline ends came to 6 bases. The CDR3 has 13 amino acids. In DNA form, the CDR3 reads TGTGCCAGCAGCTCACAGAACCAAGAGACCCAGTACTTC. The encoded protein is CASSSQNQETQYF.

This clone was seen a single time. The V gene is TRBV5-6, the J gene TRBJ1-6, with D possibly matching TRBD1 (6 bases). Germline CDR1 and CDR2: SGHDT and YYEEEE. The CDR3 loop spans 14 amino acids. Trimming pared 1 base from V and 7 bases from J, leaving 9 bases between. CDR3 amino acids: CASSLWGPNSPLHF. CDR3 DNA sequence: TGTGCCAGCAGCTTGTGGGGGCCAAATTCACCCCTCCACTTT.

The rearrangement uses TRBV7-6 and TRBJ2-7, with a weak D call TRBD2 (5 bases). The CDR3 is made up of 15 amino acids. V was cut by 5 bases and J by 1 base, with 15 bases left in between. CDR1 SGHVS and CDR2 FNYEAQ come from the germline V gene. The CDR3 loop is CASSLIEGGSYEQYF. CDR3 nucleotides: TGTGCCAGCAGCCTCATTGAGGGCGGTTCCTACGAGCAGTACTTC.

The CDR3, as DNA: TGCGCCAGCAGCTTGGGGGAGGCAGGTTTCGACGAGCAGTACTTC. It specifies CASSLGEAGFDEQYF. The chain recombines TRBV5-1 with TRBJ2-7; tentative D call: TRBD2 (6 bases). V shed 0 bases and J shed 5 bases, with 15 bases lying between them. The CDR3 has 15 amino acids. Germline-derived CDR1 and CDR2 are SGHRS and YFSETQ.

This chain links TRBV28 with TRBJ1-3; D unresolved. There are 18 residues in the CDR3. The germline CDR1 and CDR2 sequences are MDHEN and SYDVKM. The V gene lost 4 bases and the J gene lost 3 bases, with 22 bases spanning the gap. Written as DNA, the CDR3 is TGTGCCAGCAGTTCTTTCAAGGCAGACGGACTTTTTGGAAACACCATATATTTT. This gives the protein CASSSFKADGLFGNTIYF. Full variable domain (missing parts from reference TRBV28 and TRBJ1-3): DVKVTQSSRYLVKRTGEKVFLECVQDMDHENMFWYRQDPGLGLRLIYFSYDVKMKEKGDIPEGYSVSREKKERFSLILESASTNQTSMYLCASSSFKADGLFGNTIYFGEGSWLTVV.

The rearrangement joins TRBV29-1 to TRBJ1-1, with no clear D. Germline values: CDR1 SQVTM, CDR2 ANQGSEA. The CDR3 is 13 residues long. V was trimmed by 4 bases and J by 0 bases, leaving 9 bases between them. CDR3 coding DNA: TGCAGCGTTGTGGCTCAGATGAACACTGAAGCTTTCTTT. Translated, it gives CSVVAQMNTEAFF. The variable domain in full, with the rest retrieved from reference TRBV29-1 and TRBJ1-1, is SAVISQKPSRDICQRGTSLTIQCQVDSQVTMMFWYRQQPGQSLTLIATANQGSEATYESGFVIDKFPISRPNLTFSTLTVSNMSPEDSSIYLCSVVAQMNTEAFFGQGTRLTVV.

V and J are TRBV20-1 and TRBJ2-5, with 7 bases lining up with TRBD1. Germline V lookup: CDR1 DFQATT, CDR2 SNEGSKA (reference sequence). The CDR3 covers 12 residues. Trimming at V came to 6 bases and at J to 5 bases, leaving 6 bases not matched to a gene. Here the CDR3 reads CSASGQEETQYF. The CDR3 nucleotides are TGCAGTGCCAGTGGACAGGAGGAGACCCAGTACTTC.

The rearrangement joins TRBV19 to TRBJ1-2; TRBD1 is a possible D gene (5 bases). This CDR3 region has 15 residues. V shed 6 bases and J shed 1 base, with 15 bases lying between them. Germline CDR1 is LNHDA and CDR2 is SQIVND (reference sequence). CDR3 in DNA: TGTGCCAGTAGCGGAAGACAGACACTTAACTATGGCTACACCTTC. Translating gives CASSGRQTLNYGYTF.